This TCR beta chain emerged from a study of shared clonotypes between healthy human individuals. Study information: Aged between 18 and 49, the donors were a couple of women and a few men. Three plates were used per donor for CD4 naive, three for CD4 memory, two for CD8 naive and one for CD8 memory.

A word on this clone: Antigen specificity is unknown.

Naive CD8 cells lacked CD45RO, underwent positive selection for CCR7 and left out terminally differentiated effector memory CD45RA+ cells. Whole-study results and caveats: Richness estimates generally favored naive over memory subsets.

Sequencing was performed with immunoSEQ multiplex PCR; in TCRdb, only in-frame clones are kept and a portion is missing. The sample shows 650,000 to 800,000 clones, about 90% of them seen only once. Trimming pared 3 bases from V and 1 base from J, leaving 14 bases between. CDR1 and CDR2 (germline): PRHDT, FYEKMQ (reference sequence). CDR3 length equals 16 residues. The chain is built from TRBV13 and TRBJ2-3, with D perhaps matching TRBD1 (6 bases). This clonotype was obtained from a man younger than 45 in good health. Sequenced sample: naive CD8+ T cells sorted from blood. The CDR3 loop reads CASSFPQGLGTDTQYF. CDR3 in DNA: TGTGCCAGCAGCTTCCCACAGGGTTTGGGCACAGATACGCAGTATTTT.